What follows describes a single T cell receptor (beta chain). In the original processing: Counts of nucleated cells, estimated from reference gene primer amplification, were obtained. Using immunoSEQ multiplex PCR, the repertoire was profiled, and TCRdb retains in-frame clones only, with some absent. V and J calls and clone size are copied from that table; D and trimming were computed from the DNA. Among 470,000 or so clones listed, roughly 90% were seen once. This record belongs to a study of blood T cell repertoires in COVID-19. Background on the study: Sources were T cells, B-cell-depleted T cells, or PBMCs; the material itself was cDNA or gDNA.

Material: peripheral blood. The receptor's source is a woman in her twenties or thirties with acute or convalescent COVID-19.

CDR3 sequence reads: CSGQRTGVTEAFF. The CDR3, as DNA: TGCAGCGGGCAGAGGACAGGGGTTACTGAAGCTTTCTTT. J is TRBJ1-1 and V is TRBV29-1; 9 bases are a match to TRBD1. The CDR3 runs to 13 residues. The J segment lost 5 bases and the V segment lost 7 bases, leaving 8 bases of the junction unmatched. From germline, CDR1 is SQVTM and CDR2 ANQGSEA.